This passage covers 30 T cell receptor beta chains from one sample sequenced in a study of a mutant IDH1 vaccine in newly diagnosed glioma. These receptors lack a known antigen. Time point defined: week 35, safety follow-up. A 20-mer mutant IDH1 peptide at 300 ug was injected subcutaneously with topical imiquimod. The table came from immunoSEQ multiplex PCR; TCRdb's copy has only in-frame clones and leaves some out. The table lists 33,000 or so clones, roughly 80% of them singletons. This specimen was PBMCs, taken from a glioma patient whose treatment included an IDH1 peptide vaccine. The receptors originated from a woman in her 30s with glioma. Some clones in this sample may be carry-over from other donors' samples.

This chain uses TRBV7-9 with TRBJ2-7, with TRBD1 matching 9 bases. V gave up 5 bases and J gave up 4 bases; unmatched junction bases: 9. There are 15 residues in the CDR3. Germline V gives CDR1 SEHNR, CDR2 FQNEAQ (reference sequence). The DNA for the CDR3 is TGTGCCAGCAGCGATACAGGGGGCGCCCCATACGAGCAGTACTTC. Translation: CASSDTGGAPYEQYF.

V gene TRBV7-6 combines with J gene TRBJ1-1; D possibly corresponds to TRBD1 (6 bases). Per the germline V gene, CDR1 is SGHVS and CDR2 is FNYEAQ. This CDR3 comprises 15 residues. The V and J ends lost 0 bases and 1 base respectively, with 9 bases between them. The CDR3: CASSLAWTENTEAFF. In DNA form, the CDR3 reads TGTGCCAGCAGCTTAGCCTGGACAGAGAACACTGAAGCTTTCTTT.

The chain has TRBV4-1 and TRBJ2-5; 8 bases are shared with TRBD1. The CDR3 spans 15 residues. With 1 base clipped from V and 5 bases from J, the junction kept 6 bases outside the gene matches. Germline V gene sequence: CDR1 MGHRA, CDR2 YSYEKL. The CDR3 region is CASSQGQGRMETQYF. The CDR3 DNA reads TGCGCCAGCAGCCAAGGACAGGGGCGAATGGAGACCCAGTACTTC.

This clone was observed once. This chain connects TRBV13 to TRBJ1-1, with D possibly TRBD1 on 5 matching bases. The CDR3 runs to 14 residues. Germline lookup yields CDR1 PRHDT and CDR2 FYEKMQ (reference sequence). Trimming shortened V by 5 bases and J by 0 bases, and 10 bases separated the two germline ends. As DNA, the CDR3 is TGTGCCAGCAGCGGGGGGACGGTGAACACTGAAGCTTTCTTT. Amino acid sequence: CASSGGTVNTEAFF.

This sequence joins TRBV30 and TRBJ2-1; TRBD2 might be the D (5 bases). Trimming pared 1 base from V and 6 bases from J, leaving 7 bases between. The CDR3 totals 12 residues. Germline V gene sequence: CDR1 GTSNPN, CDR2 SVGIG (reference sequence). CDR3 in amino acids: CAWSASINEQFF. Written as DNA, the CDR3 is TGTGCCTGGAGTGCTAGCATCAATGAGCAGTTCTTC.

This chain joins TRBV4-2 and TRBJ2-1, with 12 bases that match TRBD2. CDR3 length: 17 residues. V dropped 3 bases and J dropped 4; count of bases not matched to a gene: 7. CDR1 LGHNA and CDR2 YNFKEQ come from the germline V gene. The CDR3 DNA sequence: TGTGCCAGCAGCCACCCCCCGACTAGCGGGGGATACAATGAGCAGTTCTTC. It codes for CASSHPPTSGGYNEQFF.

The rearrangement joins TRBV7-8 to TRBJ1-1; TRBD1 is a possible D gene (6 bases). Germline CDR1 and CDR2: SGHVS and FQNEAQ. V lost 4 bases and J lost 8, with 17 bases in between. This CDR3 contains 14 residues. CDR3 bases: TGTGCCAGCAGCTCATTAACAGGGTTCGGGGAAGCTTTCTTT. This gives the protein CASSSLTGFGEAFF. Using reference TRBV7-8 and TRBJ1-1 for the parts outside the CDR3, the full variable domain is GAGVSQSPRYKVAKRGQDVALRCDPISGHVSLFWYQQALGQGPEFLTYFQNEAQLDKSGLPSDRFFAERPEGSVSTLKIQRTQQEDSAVYLCASSSLTGFGEAFFGQGTRLTVV.

This chain uses TRBV29-1 with TRBJ2-4, with D perhaps matching TRBD1 (6 bases). Germline CDR1 is SQVTM and CDR2 is ANQGSEA. This CDR3 spans 15 amino acids. V lost 0 bases and J 0 bases, leaving 9 bases between the germline ends. CDR3: CSVEEQGKAKNIQYF. DNA of the CDR3: TGCAGCGTTGAAGAGCAGGGGAAAGCCAAAAACATTCAGTACTTC.

This chain links TRBV27 with TRBJ1-1; no reliable D call. This CDR3 spans 15 amino acids. In germline, CDR1 is MNHEY, CDR2 SMNVEV (reference sequence). V lost 3 bases and J lost 4, with 15 bases in between. In nucleotides, the CDR3 is TGTGCCAGCAGTTTCGAGGGCCTGGGAAGCACTGAAGCTTTCTTT. This codes for CASSFEGLGSTEAFF.

The rearrangement joins TRBV9 to TRBJ1-1; D unresolved. The germline V and J ends were trimmed by 4 bases and 0 bases, with 13 bases remaining between them. The CDR3 has 15 amino acids. Germline values: CDR1 SGDLS, CDR2 YYNGEE. CDR3 sequence (DNA): TGTGCCAGCAGCCCTGGTTCGGGGATGAACACTGAAGCTTTCTTT. It encodes CASSPGSGMNTEAFF.

This chain connects TRBV10-3 to TRBJ2-3; D possibly corresponds to TRBD2 (5 bases). Germline V gene lookup returns CDR1 ENHRY and CDR2 SYGVKD. The CDR3 length is 15 residues. The V and J ends lost 2 bases and 2 bases respectively, with 11 bases between them. The CDR3 DNA is TGTGCCATCAGTGAGGGGAGCGGCTCCACAGATACGCAGTATTTT. Its protein is CAISEGSGSTDTQYF.

The J gene is TRBJ1-1, the V gene TRBV10-3, with 8 bases lining up with TRBD1. Germline CDR1 ENHRY, CDR2 SYGVKD. Trimming at V came to 3 bases and at J to 4 bases, leaving 4 bases not matched to a gene. The CDR3 consists of 14 residues. This CDR3 is CAISDTGGITEAFF. Here the CDR3 DNA reads TGTGCCATCAGTGATACAGGGGGTATCACTGAAGCTTTCTTT.

The chain combines TRBV2 with TRBJ2-3, with 10 positions matching TRBD2. This CDR3 contains 15 residues. Germline assignment: CDR1 SNHLY and CDR2 FYNNEI. V lost 8 bases and J lost 4; bases outside the gene matches: 9. CDR3 nucleotide sequence: TGTGCCAGCGCGGCTAGCGGGAGCCCTGCAGATACGCAGTATTTT. Protein: CASAASGSPADTQYF. Drawing the rest from reference TRBV2 and TRBJ2-3, the complete variable domain is EPEVTQTPSHQVTQMGQEVILRCVPISNHLYFYWYRQILGQKVEFLVSFYNNEISEKSEIFDDQFSVERPDGSNFTLKIRSTKLEDSAMYFCASAASGSPADTQYFGPGTRLTVL.

The chain uses TRBV7-9 and TRBJ1-5; D uncertain. From germline, CDR1 is SEHNR and CDR2 FQNEAQ (reference sequence). The CDR3 is 12 amino acids. V was pared by 0 bases and J by 3 bases, with 0 bases between. CDR3 in DNA: TGTGCCAGCAGCTTAGCCAATCAGCCCCAGCATTTT. It codes for CASSLANQPQHF.

The chain employs TRBV7-9 and TRBJ2-3; D unresolved. V gave up 4 bases and J gave up 6 bases, with 11 bases separating them. This CDR3 is 13 amino acids long. Germline CDR1 SEHNR, CDR2 FQNEAQ (reference sequence). This chain's CDR3 is CASSSKGPDTQYF. In DNA form, the CDR3 reads TGTGCCAGCAGCTCCAAAGGGCCCGATACGCAGTATTTT.

The V gene is TRBV4-1, the J gene TRBJ2-5; D is unclear. This CDR3 comprises 14 residues. V dropped 4 bases and J dropped 5 bases, with 14 bases sitting between them. Germline values: CDR1 MGHRA, CDR2 YSYEKL. The CDR3 spells CASSLTHAGETQYF. CDR3 bases: TGCGCCAGCAGCCTTACCCACGCCGGGGAGACCCAGTACTTC.

This clone was counted between two and nine times. Other DNA sequences in this specimen translate into the identical CDR3. The CDR3 here is CAGTANYGYTF. In DNA form, the CDR3 reads TGTGCCGGGACAGCTAACTATGGCTACACCTTC. The chain has TRBV30 and TRBJ1-2; 7 bases align to TRBD1. CDR1 GTSNPN and CDR2 SVGIG come from the germline V gene (reference sequence). The V and J ends lost 8 bases and 0 bases, in that order; junction bases with no gene match: 0. There are 11 residues in the CDR3.

The V gene is TRBV15, the J gene TRBJ1-2; 8 nucleotides agree with TRBD1. Germline loops: CDR1 LNHNV, CDR2 YYDKDF (reference sequence). V lost 3 bases to trimming and J lost 0 bases; unmatched junction nucleotides: 3. This CDR3 region has 15 residues. The CDR3 DNA reads TGTGCCACCAGCAGGGACAGGGCAGCTAACTATGGCTACACCTTC. Residues: CATSRDRAANYGYTF.

V and J are TRBV29-1 and TRBJ2-2, with no clear D. CDR1 and CDR2 (germline): SQVTM, ANQGSEA. The CDR3 consists of 11 residues. V was trimmed by 5 bases and J by 7 bases, leaving 8 bases between them. This CDR3 is CSVRNGGELFF. In DNA form, the CDR3 reads TGCAGCGTTCGCAACGGCGGGGAGCTGTTTTTT.

This clone was observed a single time. The CDR3 reads CASSYTDTQYF. The DNA of the CDR3 is TGTGCCAGCAGCTACACAGATACGCAGTATTTT. The rearrangement joins TRBV13 to TRBJ2-3; D uncertain. Per the germline V gene, CDR1 is PRHDT and CDR2 is FYEKMQ (reference sequence). V was clipped by 4 bases and J by 2 bases, with 1 base between them. The CDR3 is 11 residues long.

To note about this clone: The junction does not match germline at one end; this may be a read error. The CDR3 protein is CASSQGPGDEQYF. CDR3 in DNA: TGTGCTAGCAGCCAAGGACCGGGGGACGAGCAGTACTTC. V and J are TRBV7-7 and TRBJ2-7; possible D gene TRBD2, 6 bases. Germline V lookup: CDR1 SSHAT, CDR2 FNYEAQ (reference sequence). This CDR3 spans 13 amino acids.

V and J are TRBV30 and TRBJ2-7, with D unresolved. The ends were cut back, 2 bases at V and 3 bases at J, with 11 bases in the middle. Germline CDR1 is GTSNPN and CDR2 is SVGIG (reference sequence). The CDR3 is 13 residues long. CDR3 in DNA: TGTGCCTGGAGTACCGGGCAGCTCTACGAGCAGTACTTC. Amino acid sequence: CAWSTGQLYEQYF.

This clone was counted only a few times. The chain recombines TRBV19 with TRBJ1-2; D not resolved. This CDR3 is built from 13 residues. The V gene lost 6 bases and the J gene lost 0 bases, with 8 bases spanning the gap. Germline V gene data show CDR1 as LNHDA and CDR2 as SQIVND (reference sequence). The CDR3 is CASSPLTNYGYTF. The CDR3 coding sequence is TGTGCCAGTAGCCCTCTAACTAACTATGGCTACACCTTC.

The V and J genes are TRBV28 and TRBJ1-2, with TRBD1 identical over 8 bases. CDR3 length: 10 amino acids. The germline V gene has CDR1 MDHEN and CDR2 SYDVKM. V was clipped by 10 bases and J by 8 bases; unmatched bases: 3. The CDR3 is CATAGGGYTF. CDR3 nucleotides: TGTGCCACGGCAGGGGGCGGCTACACCTTC.

V is TRBV25-1 and J is TRBJ2-7; D not resolved. CDR3 length equals 11 residues. The germline V gene has CDR1 MGHDK and CDR2 SYGVNS. V was clipped by 5 bases and J by 4 bases, with 6 bases between them. The chain's CDR3 is CASSYGYEQYF. CDR3 nucleotides: TGTGCCAGCAGTTATGGGTACGAGCAGTACTTC.

V gene TRBV2 combines with J gene TRBJ1-2, with 7 positions matching TRBD1. This CDR3 is built from 13 residues. Germline V gives CDR1 SNHLY, CDR2 FYNNEI. J gave up 7 bases and V 2 bases, and 4 bases lay outside the gene matches. CDR3 loop: CASSEQGTAGYTF. CDR3 DNA sequence: TGTGCCAGCAGTGAACAGGGGACAGCTGGCTACACCTTC.

This clone was observed once. The gene calls are TRBV6-1 and TRBJ1-2; no firm D call. CDR3 length: 14 amino acids. V lost 4 bases and J lost 3, with 12 bases in between. The germline V gene encodes CDR1 MNHNS and CDR2 SASEGT. The CDR3 bases are TGTGCCAGCAGTGTAGGTGGCAGCGACTATGGCTACACCTTC. This encodes CASSVGGSDYGYTF.

This chain joins TRBV4-1 and TRBJ1-1, with a tentative D call TRBD1 (5 bases). Germline loops: CDR1 MGHRA, CDR2 YSYEKL. The CDR3 totals 14 residues. With 4 bases removed from V and 1 base from J, the gap between germline ends came to 10 bases. The CDR3 protein is CASSPDRPNTEAFF. Written as DNA, the CDR3 is TGCGCCAGCAGCCCCGACAGACCGAACACTGAAGCTTTCTTT.

This chain joins TRBV2 and TRBJ2-7; D is unresolved. CDR1 SNHLY and CDR2 FYNNEI come from the germline V gene. Between the trimmed V and J ends, which lost 5 bases and 2 bases, there was a span of 4 bases. The CDR3 runs to 11 residues. The CDR3: CASSRTYEQYF. The CDR3 region has the DNA TGTGCCAGCAGTAGAACCTACGAGCAGTACTTC.

This clone has more than one count but fewer than ten. The chain links TRBV14 to TRBJ1-2; no definite D call. Trimming took 4 bases from V and 0 from J, leaving 9 bases between them. CDR1 and CDR2 from the germline V gene are SGHDN and FVKESK. The CDR3 loop spans 14 amino acids. The CDR3 coding sequence is TGTGCCAGCAGCCGATTCGAAGCTAACTATGGCTACACCTTC. It codes for CASSRFEANYGYTF.